This T cell receptor beta chain was observed in a study of vaccination and CD4 T cells after COVID-19. Study at large: Control cultures were given a CEFX pool, an HIV-1 Nef pool, or no peptide.

This clonotype was seen more than once but under ten times. Its antigen remains unidentified. Treatment noted: roughly nine-day PBMC culture with coronavirus spike peptide pools or control peptides (ViraFEST assay). Cultured CD4+ T cells had their DNA profiled by the Oncomine TCR Beta short-read assay. MiXCR was run by TCRdb on the PCR reads, yielding one entry per CDR3 protein. The sample lists around 4,500 distinct CDR3 sequences; 45% to 50% were seen once. CDR1 is MNHNS and CDR2 is SASEGT in the germline V gene. This CDR3 comprises 18 residues. The germline V and J ends were trimmed by 2 bases and 6 bases, with 20 bases remaining between them.

The chain links TRBV6-1 to TRBJ1-6; D ambiguous. This receptor was obtained from a human donor who had recovered from COVID-19. Sequencing was performed on CD4+ T cells from blood, cultured in vitro. CDR3 amino acids: CASSEYEGIMDRNSPLHF. Here the CDR3 DNA reads TGTGCCAGCAGTGAATACGAGGGAATCATGGATCGTAATTCACCCCTCCACTTT.